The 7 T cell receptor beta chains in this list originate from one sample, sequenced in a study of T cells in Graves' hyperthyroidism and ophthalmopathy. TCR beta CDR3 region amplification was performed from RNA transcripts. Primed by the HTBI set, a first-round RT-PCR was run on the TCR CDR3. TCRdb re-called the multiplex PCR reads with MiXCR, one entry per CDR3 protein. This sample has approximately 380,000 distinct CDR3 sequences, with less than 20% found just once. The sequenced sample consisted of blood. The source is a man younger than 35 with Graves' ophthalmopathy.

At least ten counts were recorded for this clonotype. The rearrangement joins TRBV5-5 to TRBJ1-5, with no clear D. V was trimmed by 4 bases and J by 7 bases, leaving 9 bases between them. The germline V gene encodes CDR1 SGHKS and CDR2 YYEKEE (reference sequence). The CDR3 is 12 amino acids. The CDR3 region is CASSIGSQPQHF. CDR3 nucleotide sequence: TGTGCCAGCAGCATAGGGTCACAGCCCCAGCATTTT.

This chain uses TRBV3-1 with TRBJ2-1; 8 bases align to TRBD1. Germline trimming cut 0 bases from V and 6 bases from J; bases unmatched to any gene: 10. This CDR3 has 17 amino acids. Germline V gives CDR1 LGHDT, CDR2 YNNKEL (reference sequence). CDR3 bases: TGTGCCAGCAGCCAAGACTCCACAGGGGGAAATACCAATGAGCAGTTCTTC. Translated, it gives CASSQDSTGGNTNEQFF.

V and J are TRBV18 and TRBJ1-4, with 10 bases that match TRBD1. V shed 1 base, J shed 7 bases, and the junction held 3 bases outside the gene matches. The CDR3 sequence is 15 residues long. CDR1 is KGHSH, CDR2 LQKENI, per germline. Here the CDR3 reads CASSPLDRGPEKLFF. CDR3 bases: TGTGCCAGCTCACCACTTGACAGGGGGCCTGAAAAACTGTTTTTT.

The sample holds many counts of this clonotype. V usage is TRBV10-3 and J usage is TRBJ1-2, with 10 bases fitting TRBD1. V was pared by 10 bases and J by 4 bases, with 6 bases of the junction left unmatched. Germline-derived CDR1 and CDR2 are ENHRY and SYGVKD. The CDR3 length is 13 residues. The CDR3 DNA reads TGTGCCACCCTCCGGACAGGGGGCTATGGCTACACCTTC. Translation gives CATLRTGGYGYTF.

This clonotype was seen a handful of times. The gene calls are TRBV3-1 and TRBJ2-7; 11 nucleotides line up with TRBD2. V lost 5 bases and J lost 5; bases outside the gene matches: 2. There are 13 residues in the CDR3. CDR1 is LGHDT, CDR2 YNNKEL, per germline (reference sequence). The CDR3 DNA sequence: TGTGCCAGCAGCTCGGGACTAGCGGACGAGCAGTACTTC. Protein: CASSSGLADEQYF.

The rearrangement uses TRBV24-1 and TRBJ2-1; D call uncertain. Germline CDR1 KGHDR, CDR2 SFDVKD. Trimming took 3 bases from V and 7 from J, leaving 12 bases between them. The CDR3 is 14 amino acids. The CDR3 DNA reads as TGTGCCACCAGTGATATAATTGGGTCTAATGAGCAGTTCTTC. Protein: CATSDIIGSNEQFF.

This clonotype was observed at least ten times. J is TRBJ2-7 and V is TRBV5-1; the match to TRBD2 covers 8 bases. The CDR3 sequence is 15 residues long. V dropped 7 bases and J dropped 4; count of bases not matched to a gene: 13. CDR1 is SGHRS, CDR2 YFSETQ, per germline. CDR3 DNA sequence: TGCGCCAGCGGCCTGGGCGGGGGGACACCTTACGAGCAGTACTTC. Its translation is CASGLGGGTPYEQYF.